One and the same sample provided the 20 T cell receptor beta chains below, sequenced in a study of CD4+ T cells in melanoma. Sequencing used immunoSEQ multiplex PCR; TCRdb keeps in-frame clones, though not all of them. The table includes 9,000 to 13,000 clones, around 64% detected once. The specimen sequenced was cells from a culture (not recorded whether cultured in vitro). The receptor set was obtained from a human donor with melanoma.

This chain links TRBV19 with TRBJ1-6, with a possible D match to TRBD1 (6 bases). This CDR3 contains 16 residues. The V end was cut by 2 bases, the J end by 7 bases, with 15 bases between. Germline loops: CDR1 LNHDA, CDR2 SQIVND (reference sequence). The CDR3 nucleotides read TGTGCCAGTAGTATAAAAGGGGGGTTGATGAATTCACCCCTCCACTTT. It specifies CASSIKGGLMNSPLHF.

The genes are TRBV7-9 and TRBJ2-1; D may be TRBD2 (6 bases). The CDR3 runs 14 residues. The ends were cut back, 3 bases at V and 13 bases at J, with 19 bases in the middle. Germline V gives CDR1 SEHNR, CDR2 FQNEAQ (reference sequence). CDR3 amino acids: CASSLTSSLDLQFF. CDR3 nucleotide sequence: TGTGCCAGCAGCTTGACTAGTAGCTTAGATCTTCAGTTCTTC.

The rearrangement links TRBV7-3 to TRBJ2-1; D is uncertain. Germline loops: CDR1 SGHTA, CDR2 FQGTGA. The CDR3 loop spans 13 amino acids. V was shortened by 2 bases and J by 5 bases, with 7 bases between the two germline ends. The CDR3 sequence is CASSLGLNNEQFF. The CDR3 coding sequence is TGTGCCAGCAGCTTAGGGCTTAACAATGAGCAGTTCTTC.

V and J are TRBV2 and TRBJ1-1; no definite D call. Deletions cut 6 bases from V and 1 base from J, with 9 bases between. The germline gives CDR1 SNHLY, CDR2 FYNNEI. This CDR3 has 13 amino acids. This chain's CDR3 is CASSLGQNTEAFF. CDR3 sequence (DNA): TGTGCCAGCAGCCTGGGTCAGAACACTGAAGCTTTCTTT.

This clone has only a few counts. The CDR3 protein is CASSGTLSAEAFF. The CDR3 DNA reads as TGTGCCAGCAGCGGAACCCTTTCGGCTGAAGCTTTCTTT. The V and J genes are TRBV9 and TRBJ1-1; D is undetermined. Germline V lookup: CDR1 SGDLS, CDR2 YYNGEE. CDR3 length equals 13 residues. V was trimmed by 3 bases and J by 6 bases, leaving 12 bases between them.

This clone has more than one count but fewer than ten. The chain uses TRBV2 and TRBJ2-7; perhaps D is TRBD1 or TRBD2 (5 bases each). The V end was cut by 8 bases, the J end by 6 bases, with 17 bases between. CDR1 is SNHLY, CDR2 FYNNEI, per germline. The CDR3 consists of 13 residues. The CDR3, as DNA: TGTGCCAGCGGGACGTTGCTTTCAAGCGAGCAGTACTTC. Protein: CASGTLLSSEQYF. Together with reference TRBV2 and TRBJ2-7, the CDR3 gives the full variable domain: EPEVTQTPSHQVTQMGQEVILRCVPISNHLYFYWYRQILGQKVEFLVSFYNNEISEKSEIFDDQFSVERPDGSNFTLKIRSTKLEDSAMYFCASGTLLSSEQYFGPGTRLTVT.

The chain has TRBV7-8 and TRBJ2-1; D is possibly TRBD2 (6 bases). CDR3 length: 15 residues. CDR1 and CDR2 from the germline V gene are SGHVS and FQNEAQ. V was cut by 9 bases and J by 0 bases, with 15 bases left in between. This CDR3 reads CASRRRGSSYNEQFF. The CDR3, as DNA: TGTGCCAGTCGACGGCGGGGCAGCTCCTACAATGAGCAGTTCTTC.

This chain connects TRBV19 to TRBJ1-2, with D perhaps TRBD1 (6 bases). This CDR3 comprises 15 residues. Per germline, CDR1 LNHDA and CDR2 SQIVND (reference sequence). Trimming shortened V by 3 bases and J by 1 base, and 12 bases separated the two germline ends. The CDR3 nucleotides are TGTGCCAGTAGTATCGGCAGGGGCCTTAACTATGGCTACACCTTC. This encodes CASSIGRGLNYGYTF.

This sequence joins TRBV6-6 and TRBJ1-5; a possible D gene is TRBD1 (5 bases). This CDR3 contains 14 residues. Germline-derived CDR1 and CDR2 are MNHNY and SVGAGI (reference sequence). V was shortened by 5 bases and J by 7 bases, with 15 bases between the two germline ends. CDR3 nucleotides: TGTGCCAGCAGTACCCCCGGGGGAGGGCAGCCCCAGCATTTT. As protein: CASSTPGGGQPQHF.

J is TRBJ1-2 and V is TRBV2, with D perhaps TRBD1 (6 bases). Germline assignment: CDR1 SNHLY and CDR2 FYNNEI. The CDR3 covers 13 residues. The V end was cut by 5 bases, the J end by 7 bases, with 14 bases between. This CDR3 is CASSMRGALGYTF. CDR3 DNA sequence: TGTGCCAGCAGTATGAGGGGGGCGCTTGGCTACACCTTC.

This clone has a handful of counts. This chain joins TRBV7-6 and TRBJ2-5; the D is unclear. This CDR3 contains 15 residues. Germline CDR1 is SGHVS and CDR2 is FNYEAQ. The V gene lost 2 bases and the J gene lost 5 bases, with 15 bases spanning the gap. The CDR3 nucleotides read TGTGCCAGCAGCTTACTGGTCCTAAGGAGTGAGACCCAGTACTTC. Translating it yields CASSLLVLRSETQYF.

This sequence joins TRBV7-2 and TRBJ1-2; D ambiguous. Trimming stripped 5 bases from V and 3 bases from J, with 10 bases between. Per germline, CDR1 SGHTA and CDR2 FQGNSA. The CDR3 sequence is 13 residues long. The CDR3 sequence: CASSPATDYGYTF. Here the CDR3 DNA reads TGTGCCAGCAGCCCCGCGACGGACTATGGCTACACCTTC.

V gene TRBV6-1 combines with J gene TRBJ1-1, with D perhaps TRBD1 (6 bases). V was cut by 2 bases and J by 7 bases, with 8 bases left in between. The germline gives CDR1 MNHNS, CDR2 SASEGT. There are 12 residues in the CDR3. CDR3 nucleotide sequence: TGTGCCAGCAGTGAACAGGGGTTTGAAGCTTTCTTT. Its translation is CASSEQGFEAFF.

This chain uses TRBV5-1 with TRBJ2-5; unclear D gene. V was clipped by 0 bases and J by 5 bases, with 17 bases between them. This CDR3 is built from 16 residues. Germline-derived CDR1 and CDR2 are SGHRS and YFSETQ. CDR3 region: CASSLGQAPNWETQYF. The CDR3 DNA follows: TGCGCCAGCAGCTTGGGCCAGGCTCCTAATTGGGAGACCCAGTACTTC.

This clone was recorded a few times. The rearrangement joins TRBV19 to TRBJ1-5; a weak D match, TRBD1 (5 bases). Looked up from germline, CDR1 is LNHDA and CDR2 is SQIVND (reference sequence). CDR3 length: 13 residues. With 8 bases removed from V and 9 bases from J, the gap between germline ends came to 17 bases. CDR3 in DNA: TGTGCCAGTTTGGGGGGACGTTTGGGGCCCCAGCATTTT. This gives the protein CASLGGRLGPQHF.

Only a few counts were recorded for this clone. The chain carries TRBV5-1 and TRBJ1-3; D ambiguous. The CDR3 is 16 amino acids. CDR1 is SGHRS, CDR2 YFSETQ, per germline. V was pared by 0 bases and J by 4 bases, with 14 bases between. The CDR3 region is CASSLGPTGMGNTIYF. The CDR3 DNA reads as TGCGCCAGCAGCTTGGGCCCCACGGGGATGGGAAACACCATATATTTT.

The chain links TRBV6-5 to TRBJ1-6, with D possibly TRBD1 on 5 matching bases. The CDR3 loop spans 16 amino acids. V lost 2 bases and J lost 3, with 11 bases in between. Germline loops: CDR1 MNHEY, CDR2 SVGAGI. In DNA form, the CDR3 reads TGTGCCAGCAGTTACCTCGGGGCCGGCTATAATTCACCCCTCCACTTT. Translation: CASSYLGAGYNSPLHF.

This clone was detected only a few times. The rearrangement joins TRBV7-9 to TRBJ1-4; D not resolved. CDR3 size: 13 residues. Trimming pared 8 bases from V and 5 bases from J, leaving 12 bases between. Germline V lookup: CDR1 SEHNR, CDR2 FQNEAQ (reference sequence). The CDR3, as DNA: TGTGCCAGCCGTTACCAGAGGAATGAAAAACTGTTTTTT. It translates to CASRYQRNEKLFF.

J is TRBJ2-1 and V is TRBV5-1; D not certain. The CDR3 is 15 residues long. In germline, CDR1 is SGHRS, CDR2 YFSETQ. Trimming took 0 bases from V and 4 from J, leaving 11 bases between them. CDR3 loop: CASSLDSRSYNEQFF. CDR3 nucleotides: TGCGCCAGCAGCTTGGATAGCCGGTCGTACAATGAGCAGTTCTTC.

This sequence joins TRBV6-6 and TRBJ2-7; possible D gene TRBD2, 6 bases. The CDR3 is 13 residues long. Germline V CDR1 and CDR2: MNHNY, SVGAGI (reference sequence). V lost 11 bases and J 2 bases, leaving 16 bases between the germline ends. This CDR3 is CAVNRDSTYEQYF. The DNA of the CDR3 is TGTGCCGTAAACCGGGACTCTACCTACGAGCAGTACTTC.